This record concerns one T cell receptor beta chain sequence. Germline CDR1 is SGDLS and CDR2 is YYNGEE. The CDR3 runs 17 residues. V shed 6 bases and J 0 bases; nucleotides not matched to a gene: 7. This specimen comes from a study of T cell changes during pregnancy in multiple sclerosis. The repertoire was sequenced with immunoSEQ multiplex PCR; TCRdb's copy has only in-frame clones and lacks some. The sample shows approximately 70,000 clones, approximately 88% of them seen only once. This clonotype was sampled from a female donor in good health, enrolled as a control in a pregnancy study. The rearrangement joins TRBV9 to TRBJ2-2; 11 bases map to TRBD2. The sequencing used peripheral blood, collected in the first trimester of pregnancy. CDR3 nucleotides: TGTGCCAGCACTGGGACTAGCGGACTCACGAACACCGGGGAGCTGTTTTTT. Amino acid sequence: CASTGTSGLTNTGELFF.